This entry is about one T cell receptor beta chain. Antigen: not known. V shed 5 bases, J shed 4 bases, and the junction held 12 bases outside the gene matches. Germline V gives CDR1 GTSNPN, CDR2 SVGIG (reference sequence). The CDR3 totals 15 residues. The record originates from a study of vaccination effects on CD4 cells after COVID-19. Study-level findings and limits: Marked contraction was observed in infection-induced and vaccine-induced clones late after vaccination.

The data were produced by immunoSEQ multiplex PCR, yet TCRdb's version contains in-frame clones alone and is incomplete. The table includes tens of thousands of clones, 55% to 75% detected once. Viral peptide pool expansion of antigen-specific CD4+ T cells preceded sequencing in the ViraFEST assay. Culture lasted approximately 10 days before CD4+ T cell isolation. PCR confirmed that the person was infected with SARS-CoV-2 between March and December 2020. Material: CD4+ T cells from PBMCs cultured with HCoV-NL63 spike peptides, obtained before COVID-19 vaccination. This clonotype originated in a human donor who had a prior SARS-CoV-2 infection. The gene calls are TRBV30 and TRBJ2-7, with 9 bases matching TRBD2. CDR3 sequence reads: CAWETGLANSYEQYF. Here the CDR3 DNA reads TGTGCCTGGGAGACAGGACTAGCGAATTCGTACGAGCAGTACTTC. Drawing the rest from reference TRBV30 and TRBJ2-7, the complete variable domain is SQTIHQWPATLVQPVGSPLSLECTVEGTSNPNLYWYRQAAGRGLQLLFYSVGIGQISSEVPQNLSASRPQDRQFILSSKKLLLSDSGFYLCAWETGLANSYEQYFGPGTRLTVT.